This TCR beta chain was captured in a study of T-cell reconstitution after alpha-beta-depleted transplantation in children (dated by TCRdb to between 2015 and 2016). Study-level background: Using TCR repertoire profiling, the study quantitatively followed how T-cell immune reconstitution unfolded in children after TCRalphabeta/CD19-depleted allogeneic hematopoietic cell transplantation.

Libraries were constructed by PCR. TCRdb lists the instrument as Illumina HiSeq 2500. TCR libraries were prepared with molecular barcoding, using unique molecular identifiers to normalize TCRbeta repertoire quantification. TCRdb passed the public sequencing reads through fastp at Q25 and MiXCR, retaining productive beta sequences. Identical CDR3 proteins give one entry, which carries the most common genes and DNA. The sample table records about 1,000,000 distinct CDR3 sequences; around 30% of these occur just once. The top ten clonotypes cover over 25% of the sample. The research as a whole found: About two months after transplant, the apparently early recovery of alphabetaT-cell counts reportedly depended on just several hundred clones that had expanded rapidly and came from non-depleted graft cells. In some patients, high TCRbeta diversity at day 60 was attributed to recipient T cells and intrathymic progenitors that had survived conditioning. Over subsequent months, a decline in hyperexpanded clone frequencies was noted, and after one year, T-cell counts and TCRbeta diversity were mostly ascribed to newly produced T cells.

What this sample's treatment or condition label stands for: allogeneic hematopoietic cell transplantation with graft depleted of TCRalphabeta T cells and CD19 B cells. Transplant recipients were children who received TCRalphabeta/CD19-depleted allogeneic hematopoietic cell grafts. The CDR3 contains 11 residues, cysteine and phenylalanine counted. Left in the record is the CDR3 DNA by itself, 33 bases read in frame from the first base. Trimming takes 8 bases from V and 4 bases from J, and the germline ends sit 8 bases apart. In the case of this clonotype: Its antigen is unknown. No much larger clonotype is one base removed from it; base qualities were not supplied.

This receptor was taken from a boy younger than two who had a stem cell transplant for SCID, so the T cells may come from the graft donor. This sequence uses TRBV12-3 or TRBV12-4 and TRBJ1-1; no confident D gene assignment can be made. This specimen was PBMCs, mostly from graft donor cells, taken 360 days after TCRalphabeta/CD19-depleted stem cell transplant. The CDR3: CASGLVTEAFF. The nucleotide sequence is given as TGTGCCAGCGGATTGGTCACTGAAGCTTTCTTT.